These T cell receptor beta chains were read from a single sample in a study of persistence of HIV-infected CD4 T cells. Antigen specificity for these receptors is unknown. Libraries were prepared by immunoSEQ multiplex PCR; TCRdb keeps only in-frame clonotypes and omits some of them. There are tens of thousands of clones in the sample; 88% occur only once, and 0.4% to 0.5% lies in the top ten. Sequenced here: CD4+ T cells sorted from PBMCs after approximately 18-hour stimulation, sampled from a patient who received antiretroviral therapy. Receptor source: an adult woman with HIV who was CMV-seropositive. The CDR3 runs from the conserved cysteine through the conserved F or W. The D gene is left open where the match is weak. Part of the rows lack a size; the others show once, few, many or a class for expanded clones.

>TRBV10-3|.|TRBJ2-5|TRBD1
TGTGCCATCAGGGGGACAGCTCCTCAAGAGACCCAGTACTTC
CAIRGTAPQETQYF
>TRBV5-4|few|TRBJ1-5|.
TGTGCCAGCAGCCTGGACGGGTCGGGGGGCAATCAGCCCCAGCATTTT
CASSLDGSGGNQPQHF
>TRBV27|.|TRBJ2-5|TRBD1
TGTGCCAGCAGACCGGGACAGGGGCCACGAGAGACCCAGTACTTC
CASRPGQGPRETQYF
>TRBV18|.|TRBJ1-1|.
TGTGCCAGCTCATTTCAGAAGAACACTGAAGCTTTCTTT
CASSFQKNTEAFF
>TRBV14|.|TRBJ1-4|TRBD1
TGTGCCAGCAGCACCCGACAGGGGGTTAATGAAAAACTGTTTTTT
CASSTRQGVNEKLFF
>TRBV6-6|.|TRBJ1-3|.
TGTGCCAGCAGCCTGGTGGGGGGATCTGGAAACACCATATATTTT
CASSLVGGSGNTIYF
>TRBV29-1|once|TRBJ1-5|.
TGCAGCGTTCAGGAGTTTAGCAATCAGCCCCAGCATTTT
CSVQEFSNQPQHF
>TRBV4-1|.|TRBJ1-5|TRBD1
TGCGCCAGCAGCCAAGATCCGACAGGGGTTCAGCCCCAGCATTTT
CASSQDPTGVQPQHF
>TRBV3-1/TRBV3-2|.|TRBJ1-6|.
TGTGCCAGCACCCCAGGGTCCTGGGAGGGGAATTCACCCCTCCACTTT
CASTPGSWEGNSPLHF
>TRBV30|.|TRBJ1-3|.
TGTGCCTGGATGGGAGGAAACACCATATATTTT
CAWMGGNTIYF
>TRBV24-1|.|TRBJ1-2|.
TGTGCCACCAGTGACACGGATCGTGCGGACTACACCTTC
CATSDTDRADYTF
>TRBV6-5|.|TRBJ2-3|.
TGTGCCAGCAAGAGGGGCACAGATACGCAGTATTTT
CASKRGTDTQYF
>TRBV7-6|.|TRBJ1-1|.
TGTGCCAGCAGCAGAAGTAGTGGTGGGGCTGAAGCTTTCTTT
CASSRSSGGAEAFF
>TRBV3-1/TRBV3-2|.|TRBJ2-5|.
TGTGCCAGCAGCCCCCCGGGGTCAGAGACCCAGTACTTC
CASSPPGSETQYF
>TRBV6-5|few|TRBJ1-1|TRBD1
TGTGCCAGCAGTTACCCAGGGGGGACTGAAGCTTTCTTT
CASSYPGGTEAFF
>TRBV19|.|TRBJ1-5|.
TGTGCCAGTAGTATAGCGGCGATGGGGAACAATCAGCCCCAGCATTTT
CASSIAAMGNNQPQHF
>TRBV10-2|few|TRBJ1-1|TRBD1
TGCGCCAGCAGTGCGGGGACAGCGAACACTGAAGCTTTCTTT
CASSAGTANTEAFF
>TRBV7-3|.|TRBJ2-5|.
TGTGCCAGCAGCTTAACTCGATCGGAGACCCAGTACTTC
CASSLTRSETQYF
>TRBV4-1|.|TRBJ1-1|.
TGCGCCAGCAGCCAAGATGATAGGGATTGGGACATGAACACTGAGGCTTTCTTT
CASSQDDRDWDMNTEAFF
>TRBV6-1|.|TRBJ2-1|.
TGTGCCAGCAGTGCTAGGGGGATTGCCTCCTACAATGAGCAGTTCTTC
CASSARGIASYNEQFF